The 6 T cell receptor beta chains below all came from one sample that was sequenced in a study of OX40 agonist ivuxolimab in advanced cancers. Assay used: immunoSEQ multiplex PCR; TCRdb lists only in-frame clones, some missing. This sample has roughly 22,000 clones, with 70% to 90% found just once. The material sequenced was CD4+ or CD8+ T cells sorted from blood, taken in a trial of the OX40 agonist ivuxolimab. The receptors stem from an adult with an advanced solid tumor such as melanoma, head and neck, liver or kidney cancer.

The gene calls are TRBV2 and TRBJ2-1; 8 bases agree with TRBD2. Germline values: CDR1 SNHLY, CDR2 FYNNEI. The trim removed 6 bases at V and 9 bases at J, leaving 19 bases unmatched. This CDR3 spans 17 amino acids. The CDR3 region is CASSLTYRGYRGGEQFF. CDR3 sequence (DNA): TGTGCCAGCAGCCTAACTTACAGAGGCTACCGGGGGGGTGAGCAGTTCTTC.

This clone was recorded once. This chain links TRBV6-5 with TRBJ2-7; TRBD1 is a possible D gene (5 bases). Germline assignment: CDR1 MNHEY and CDR2 SVGAGI. The CDR3 is made up of 13 amino acids. V was clipped by 7 bases and J by 1 base, with 11 bases between them. The CDR3 nucleotides are TGTGCCAGCACCCACAGGCCGTCCTACGAGCAGTACTTC. Amino acids: CASTHRPSYEQYF.

The chain joins TRBV7-9 to TRBJ2-5; no reliable D call. The CDR3 extends over 11 amino acids. Deletions cut 4 bases from V and 1 base from J, with 1 base between. Germline assignment: CDR1 SEHNR and CDR2 FQNEAQ (reference sequence). The CDR3 here is CASSSQETQYF. The CDR3 nucleotides read TGTGCCAGCAGCTCCCAAGAGACCCAGTACTTC.

The table lists this clone with a few counts. The V gene is TRBV9, the J gene TRBJ2-4; D possibly corresponds to TRBD2 (6 bases). Trimming removed 0 bases at V and 5 bases at J, with 9 bases between. This CDR3 is built from 14 residues. CDR1 is SGDLS and CDR2 is YYNGEE in the germline V gene. This chain's CDR3 is CASSVGGAENIQYF. The CDR3 bases are TGTGCCAGCAGCGTAGGCGGGGCCGAAAACATTCAGTACTTC.

The chain recombines TRBV14 with TRBJ2-5, with 10 bases that match TRBD1. CDR3 length equals 15 residues. Germline CDR1 and CDR2: SGHDN and FVKESK. V was pared by 4 bases and J by 5 bases, with 7 bases of the junction left unmatched. As DNA, the CDR3 is TGTGCCAGCAGCCGCATGACAGGGGGCGCGGAGACCCAGTACTTC. Its translation is CASSRMTGGAETQYF.

J is TRBJ2-6 and V is TRBV29-1; D possibly corresponds to TRBD1 (5 bases). Trimming took off 3 bases at V and 0 bases at J, with 24 bases between the two ends. This CDR3 contains 20 residues. From germline, CDR1 is SQVTM and CDR2 ANQGSEA. The CDR3 region is CSVEDEFAGHQISGANVLTF. As DNA, the CDR3 is TGCAGCGTTGAGGACGAGTTTGCAGGGCACCAAATCTCTGGGGCCAACGTCCTGACTTTC.